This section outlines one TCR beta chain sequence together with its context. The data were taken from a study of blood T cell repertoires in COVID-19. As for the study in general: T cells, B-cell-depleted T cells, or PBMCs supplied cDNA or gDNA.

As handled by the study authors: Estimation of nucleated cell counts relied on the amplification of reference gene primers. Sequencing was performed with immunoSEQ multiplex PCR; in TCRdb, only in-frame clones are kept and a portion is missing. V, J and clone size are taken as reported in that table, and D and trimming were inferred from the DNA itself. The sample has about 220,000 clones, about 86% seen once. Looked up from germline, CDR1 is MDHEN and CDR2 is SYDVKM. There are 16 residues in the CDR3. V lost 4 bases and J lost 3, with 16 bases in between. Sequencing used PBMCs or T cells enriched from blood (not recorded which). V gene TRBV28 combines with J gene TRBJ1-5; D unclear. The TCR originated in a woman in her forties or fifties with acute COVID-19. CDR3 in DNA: TGTGCCAGCAGTTCCCCGGGTCCCCGATACAATCAGCCCCAGCATTTT. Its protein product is CASSSPGPRYNQPQHF.